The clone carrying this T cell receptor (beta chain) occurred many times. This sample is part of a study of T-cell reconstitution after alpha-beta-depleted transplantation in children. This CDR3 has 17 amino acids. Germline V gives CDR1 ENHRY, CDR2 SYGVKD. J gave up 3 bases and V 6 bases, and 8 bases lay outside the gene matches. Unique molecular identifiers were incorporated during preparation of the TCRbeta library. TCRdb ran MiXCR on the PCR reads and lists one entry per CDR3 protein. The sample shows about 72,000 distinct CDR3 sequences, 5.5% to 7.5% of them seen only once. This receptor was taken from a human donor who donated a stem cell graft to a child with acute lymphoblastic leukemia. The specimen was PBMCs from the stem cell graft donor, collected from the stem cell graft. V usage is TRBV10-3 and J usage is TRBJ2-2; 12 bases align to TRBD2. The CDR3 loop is CAIRSSGRAPDTGELFF. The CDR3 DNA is TGTGCCATCAGATCTAGCGGGAGGGCCCCCGACACCGGGGAGCTGTTTTTT.